This record covers a single T cell receptor beta chain. This sample was included in a study of blood T cell repertoires in COVID-19. Method: immunoSEQ multiplex PCR; TCRdb's copy keeps in-frame clones and lacks some. The sample holds under 300,000 clones, around 90% seen once. Trimming removed 1 base at V and 4 bases at J, with 10 bases between. This CDR3 contains 14 residues. CDR1 and CDR2 from the germline V gene are SNHLY and FYNNEI. The chain uses TRBV2 and TRBJ1-1; D gene unclear. The sequence derives from a woman under 30 who had recovered from COVID-19. Sample: PBMCs or T cells enriched from blood (not recorded which). The CDR3 region is CASSEEAAVTEAFF. The DNA of the CDR3 is TGTGCCAGCAGTGAAGAGGCGGCGGTCACTGAAGCTTTCTTT.